This T cell receptor (beta chain) is drawn from a study of spatial heterogeneity in lung cancer. Study information: Mean representation of each unique TCR and UMI combination in the raw reads exceeded ten occurrences.

Time point of the sample: sample taken at primary tumor resection. Whole RNA obtained from tumor, nontumor lung or frozen PBMC underwent sequencing without sorting. 72 TRACERx patients with early, untreated non-small cell lung cancer donated samples. This clonotype was counted a few times. This beta chain appears as a stray read in a library generated for alpha chains; its size is not informative. Germline CDR1 is MGHRA and CDR2 is YSYEKL. The CDR3 totals 17 residues. V was trimmed by 1 base and J by 0 bases, leaving 15 bases between them. Carried by each TCR cDNA molecule was a unique molecular identifier. TCRdb processed the 5' RACE reads anew with MiXCR; each CDR3 protein has one entry. The sample records roughly 10,000 distinct CDR3 sequences, 6.3% being singletons.

Sequencing used PBMCs, obtained at surgery. The sequence derives from a male donor with early-stage non-small cell lung cancer. This chain links TRBV4-1 with TRBJ2-5; the D call may be TRBD1 or TRBD2 (7 bases each). The CDR3 DNA is TGCGCCAGCAGCCAAGCCCCACCAGGGGGGGACCAAGAGACCCAGTACTTC. As protein: CASSQAPPGGDQETQYF.